This TCR beta chain emerged from a study of blood T cell repertoires in COVID-19. Study-level background: COVID-19 samples collected from the United States, Italy and Spain covered acute and convalescent phases.

Only a few counts were recorded for this clone. Only in-frame clones appear in the TCRdb table, and some are missing; sequencing was by immunoSEQ multiplex PCR. This sample has roughly 200,000 clones, with about 85% found just once. Germline V CDR1 and CDR2: LGHDT, YNNKEL (reference sequence). Trimming pared 3 bases from V and 5 bases from J, leaving 13 bases between. This CDR3 comprises 14 residues. Material: peripheral blood. The chain is built from TRBV3-1 (or the pseudogene TRBV3-2) and TRBJ1-2; D unclear. The source is a woman in her twenties or thirties with active or convalescent COVID-19. CDR3 in DNA: TGTGCCAGCAGCCACAGTCAGATCATTTATGGCTACACCTTC. Amino acids: CASSHSQIIYGYTF.